The rows below give T cell receptor beta chains drawn from one sample of a study of OX40 agonist ivuxolimab in advanced cancers. Repertoires were generated with immunoSEQ multiplex PCR, while TCRdb's copy carries only in-frame clones and drops some. This table has about 45,000 clones, around four fifths appearing once. Sequenced material: CD4+ or CD8+ T cells sorted from blood, taken in a trial of the OX40 agonist ivuxolimab. The origin of the receptors is an adult with an advanced solid tumor such as melanoma, head and neck, liver or kidney cancer. The CDR3 runs from the conserved cysteine through the conserved F or W.

V,J,CDR3
TRBV15,TRBJ1-4,CATSRDLVGTEEKLFF
TRBV6-1,TRBJ1-1,CATKTRGGTEAFF
TRBV6-5,TRBJ2-2,CASSPVAGPTGELFF
TRBV2,TRBJ2-1,CASSSSPGLADSSYNEQFF
TRBV28,TRBJ2-7,CASSWDNYEQYF
TRBV6-6,TRBJ1-2,CASSYNPSFYGYTF
TRBV9,TRBJ2-5,CASSVGGAREETQYF
TRBV7-9,TRBJ2-5,CASSLVRVYQETQYF
TRBV7-9,TRBJ2-1,CASSPTSGMVNEQFF
TRBV11-2,TRBJ1-6,CASSLPRTGGNSPLHF
TRBV10-3,TRBJ2-1,CAIRGGGGDYNEQFF
TRBV5-4,TRBJ2-1,CASSLWGGNEQFF
TRBV27,TRBJ2-7,CASNGGTGGDEQYF
TRBV28,TRBJ2-3,CASSGGLTDTQYF
TRBV6-4,TRBJ2-1,CASSVDTGGDEQFF
TRBV5-4,TRBJ2-2,CALLAAPGTGELFF
TRBV5-1,TRBJ1-1,CASSLGTNTEAFF
TRBV2,TRBJ2-1,CASTLGREQFF
TRBV4-3,TRBJ1-1,CASSQVVLEAFF
TRBV2,TRBJ2-3,CASTSGRQWTDTQYF
TRBV10-1,TRBJ2-4,CASRRQSLAKNIQYF
TRBV11-3,TRBJ2-7,CASSPGSGADYEQYF